Sequencing of this T cell receptor (beta chain) was carried out in a study of patients and donors after allogeneic stem cell transplantation. TCRdb analysed the RT-PCR reads with MiXCR anew, one entry per CDR3 protein. This table has over 400,000 distinct CDR3 sequences, roughly 17% appearing once. Germline loops: CDR1 SGHRS, CDR2 YFSETQ. After removal of 7 bases from V and 2 bases from J, the junction contained 10 bases not matched to a gene. This CDR3 region has 16 residues. The receptor comes from a human donor who was either an allogeneic HSCT recipient or a stem cell or donor lymphocyte infusion donor (not recorded which). It is not recorded whose cells these are; they may come from a transplant donor. The sample comprised blood, either unsorted or a sorted T cell fraction (not recorded which). The chain has TRBV5-1 and TRBJ2-3; 10 bases line up with TRBD2. The CDR3 loop is CASQLSSGGPTDTQYF. The CDR3 nucleotides are TGCGCCAGCCAGTTATCTAGCGGGGGCCCCACAGATACGCAGTATTTT. The complete variable domain, with remaining parts taken from reference TRBV5-1 and TRBJ2-3, reads KAGVTQTPRYLIKTRGQQVTLSCSPISGHRSVSWYQQTPGQGLQFLFEYFSETQRNKGNFPGRFSGRQFSNSRSEMNVSTLELGDSALYLCASQLSSGGPTDTQYFGPGTRLTVL.